A single sample is the source of the 4 T cell receptor beta chains below, sequenced in a study of control samples from healthy donors and cancer patients (dated by TCRdb to 2018 to 2020). The library was obtained by the immunoSEQ multiplex PCR assay. The clones in this table, taken by TCRdb from immuneACCESS, are in-frame only. Not every clone is retained; where verified, under half of the shortfall comes from an unresolved V gene, and the cause of the rest is unknown. Across this sample there are over 100,000 clones, with 80% to 95% seen only once. Together, the top ten hold roughly 2.5% of the sample. The specimen was blood. Receptor source: a man in his forties or fifties in good health.

J is TRBJ2-5 and V is TRBV5-1; perhaps TRBD2 as D (6 bases). The length of the CDR3 is 15 residues. Trimming removed 5 bases from V and 9 bases from J, with 23 bases in between. Germline CDR1 is SGHRS and CDR2 is YFSETQ. CDR3 sequence (DNA): TGCGCCAGCAGGCCGCCCGGGACTGGCCTCCGGCCCCAGTACTTC. Encoded protein: CASRPPGTGLRPQYF.

V and J are TRBV14 and TRBJ2-3, with D unresolved. This CDR3 is built from 13 residues. Trimming removed 0 bases at V and 4 bases at J, with 5 bases between. Germline V CDR1 and CDR2: SGHDN, FVKESK. CDR3 DNA: TGTGCCAGCAGCCAAGATCCCGCAGATACGCAGTATTTT. Its protein is CASSQDPADTQYF.

A single count supports this clone. This chain links TRBV2 with TRBJ1-1; a weak D match, TRBD1 (6 bases). Germline CDR1 SNHLY, CDR2 FYNNEI. The CDR3 is 14 amino acids. V gave up 4 bases and J gave up 7 bases, with 16 bases separating them. The CDR3 DNA follows: TGTGCCAGCAGTGGGGAAAGGGGGGGTAATGAAGCTTTCTTT. Amino acid sequence: CASSGERGGNEAFF.

The chain is built from TRBV10-3 and TRBJ2-3; 11 bases agree with TRBD2. V lost 0 bases and J lost 1; bases outside the gene matches: 0. Germline CDR1 ENHRY, CDR2 SYGVKD. This CDR3 has 16 amino acids. The CDR3 reads CAISESTSGGTDTQYF. The CDR3 bases are TGTGCCATCAGTGAGTCGACTAGCGGGGGCACAGATACGCAGTATTTT.